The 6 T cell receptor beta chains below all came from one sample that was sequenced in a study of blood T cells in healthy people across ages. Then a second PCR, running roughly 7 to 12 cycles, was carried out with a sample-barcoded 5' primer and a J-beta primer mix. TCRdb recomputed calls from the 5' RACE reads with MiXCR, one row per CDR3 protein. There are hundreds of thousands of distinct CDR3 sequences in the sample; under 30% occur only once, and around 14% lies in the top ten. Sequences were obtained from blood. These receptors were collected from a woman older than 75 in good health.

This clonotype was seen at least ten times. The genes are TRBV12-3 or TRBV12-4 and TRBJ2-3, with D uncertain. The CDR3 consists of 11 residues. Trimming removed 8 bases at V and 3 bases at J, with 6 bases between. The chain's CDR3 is CASAPTDTQYF. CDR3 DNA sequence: TGTGCCAGCGCCCCAACAGATACGCAGTATTTT.

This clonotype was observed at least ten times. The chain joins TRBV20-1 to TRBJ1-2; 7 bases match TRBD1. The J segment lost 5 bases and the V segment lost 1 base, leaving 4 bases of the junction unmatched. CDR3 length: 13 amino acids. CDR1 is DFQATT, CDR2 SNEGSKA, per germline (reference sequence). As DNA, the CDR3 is TGCAGTGCTAGAGGGGACAGTGGGTATGGCTACACCTTC. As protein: CSARGDSGYGYTF.

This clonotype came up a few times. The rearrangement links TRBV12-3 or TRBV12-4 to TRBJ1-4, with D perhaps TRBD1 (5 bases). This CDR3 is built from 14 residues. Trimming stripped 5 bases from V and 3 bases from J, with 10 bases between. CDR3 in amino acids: CASSPGTANEKLFF. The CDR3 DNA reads TGTGCCAGCAGTCCCGGGACGGCTAATGAAAAACTGTTTTTT.

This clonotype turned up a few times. CDR3 sequence (DNA): TGTGCCAGCAGTTTTGGTGGTCGGAATAATTCACCCCTCCACTTT. Amino acid sequence: CASSFGGRNNSPLHF. The V gene is TRBV6-5, the J gene TRBJ1-6; D is undetermined. Germline lookup yields CDR1 MNHEY and CDR2 SVGAGI. V lost 4 bases and J 5 bases, leaving 12 bases between the germline ends. CDR3 length: 15 residues.

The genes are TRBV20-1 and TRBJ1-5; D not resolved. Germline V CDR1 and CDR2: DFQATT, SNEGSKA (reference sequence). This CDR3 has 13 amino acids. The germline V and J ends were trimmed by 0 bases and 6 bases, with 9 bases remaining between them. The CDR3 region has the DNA TGCAGTGCTAGAGACCCGTCAAGTCAGCCCCAGCATTTT. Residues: CSARDPSSQPQHF.

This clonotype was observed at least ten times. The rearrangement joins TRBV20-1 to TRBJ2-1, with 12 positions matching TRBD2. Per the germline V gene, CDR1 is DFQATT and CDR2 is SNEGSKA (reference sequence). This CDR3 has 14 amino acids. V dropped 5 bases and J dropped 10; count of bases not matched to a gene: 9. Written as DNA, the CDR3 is TGCAGTGCTTTCTCTAGCGGGGGGGCTCGAGAGCAGTTCTTC. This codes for CSAFSSGGAREQFF.